The TCR beta chain under discussion was sequenced for a study of CD8+ T cells in alopecia areata. Study at large: Oral tofacitinib, 5 to 10 mg twice daily, was given in an open-label trial. The study, taken as a whole, reports: Tofacitinib delivered significant drops in scalp clonality and in expanded CD8+ clones among the top 100. Affected scalp, especially in alopecia totalis/universalis, had a higher clonality than normal scalp did.

Treatment here: oral pan-JAK inhibitor, 5-10 mg twice daily. A FACSAria was used to sort CD4+ and CD8+ T cells. These cells came from PBMCs. This CDR3 contains 17 residues. Per the germline V gene, CDR1 is SGHVS and CDR2 is FNYEAQ. Once RNA had been extracted, it was reverse transcribed into cDNA to act as the sequencing template. Profiled with immunoSEQ multiplex PCR; TCRdb holds only in-frame clones, not every one. The profile covers about 190,000 clones, with over 55% appearing a single time and approximately 0.97% taken by the ten largest. On this clone itself: Its specificity is unknown. Germline is not matched at one junction end, which may reflect a read error.

This receptor was obtained from a human donor with alopecia areata. The chain links TRBV7-6 to TRBJ1-3; unclear D gene. The source material was CD4+ T cells sorted from blood, sampled at week 24, from a patient treated with tofacitinib. The CDR3, as DNA: TGTGCCAGCAGCCCTAGCCTATTAGGGAGCACCGGAATCACCATATATTTT. Protein: CASSPSLLGSTGITIYF.